The 32 T cell receptor beta chains in this list originate from one sample, sequenced in a study of cytomegalovirus exposure and HLA in healthy donors. The PCR made use of 60 Vbeta and 13 Jbeta primers. TCRdb's copy holds only in-frame clones and misses some; the assay was immunoSEQ multiplex PCR. Here the sample spans 160,000 or so clones, roughly 80% being singletons. The material sequenced was PBMCs. The receptors derive from a man aged 30-40 years in good health and CMV-seropositive.

The rearrangement joins TRBV19 to TRBJ2-5, with 10 nucleotides matching TRBD2. Germline assignment: CDR1 LNHDA and CDR2 SQIVND (reference sequence). The V and J ends lost 3 bases and 3 bases, in that order; junction bases with no gene match: 4. The CDR3 totals 15 residues. CDR3 nucleotide sequence: TGTGCCAGTAGTATGACCGGGACTAGCGAAGAGACCCAGTACTTC. It codes for CASSMTGTSEETQYF.

The rearrangement uses TRBV9 and TRBJ2-7, with a possible D match to TRBD2 (5 bases). The germline V and J ends were trimmed by 3 bases and 5 bases, with 15 bases remaining between them. The germline V gene encodes CDR1 SGDLS and CDR2 YYNGEE. The CDR3 consists of 14 residues. Here the CDR3 DNA reads TGTGCCAGCAGCGAGTTAGGAGGCCCTAACGAGCAGTACTTC. As protein: CASSELGGPNEQYF.

The genes are TRBV4-1 and TRBJ2-1, with TRBD2 matching over 9 bases. Germline V gene lookup returns CDR1 MGHRA and CDR2 YSYEKL. Trimming at V came to 5 bases and at J to 9 bases, leaving 14 bases not matched to a gene. CDR3 length equals 16 residues. CDR3 protein: CASSSSEVAGVGEQFF. Here the CDR3 DNA reads TGCGCCAGCAGCTCCTCCGAGGTAGCGGGGGTGGGTGAGCAGTTCTTC.

The V call is TRBV30, the J call TRBJ2-3; the match to TRBD1 covers 7 bases. V was pared by 1 base and J by 6 bases, with 13 bases of the junction left unmatched. Per germline, CDR1 GTSNPN and CDR2 SVGIG (reference sequence). CDR3 length: 16 amino acids. CDR3 coding DNA: TGTGCCTGGAGTGGGATTGGACAGGCCAGATGGGATACGCAGTATTTT. It codes for CAWSGIGQARWDTQYF.

This clone was recorded only once. The chain joins TRBV13 to TRBJ2-5; D possibly corresponds to TRBD2 (6 bases). Trimming stripped 4 bases from V and 2 bases from J, with 11 bases between. The CDR3 length is 14 residues. CDR1 is PRHDT and CDR2 is FYEKMQ in the germline V gene (reference sequence). The DNA of the CDR3 is TGTGCCAGCAGCTCCTCCGGGAGTCAAGAGACCCAGTACTTC. Its protein is CASSSSGSQETQYF.

Written as DNA, the CDR3 is TGTGCCAGTCTGGGACAGGGGATGTCTAGCACAGATACGCAGTATTTT. It specifies CASLGQGMSSTDTQYF. The chain carries TRBV28 and TRBJ2-3; 10 bases match TRBD1. V gave up 9 bases and J gave up 0 bases; unmatched junction bases: 9. CDR1 and CDR2 (germline): MDHEN, SYDVKM. The CDR3 consists of 16 residues.

CDR3 coding DNA: TGTGCCACCAGCAGAGTGGGGTGGGGGGACGATCCTGGGAATGAGCAGTTCTTC. Residues: CATSRVGWGDDPGNEQFF. The chain joins TRBV15 to TRBJ2-1; weak D call: TRBD2 (6 bases). Germline CDR1 reads LNHNV; CDR2 reads YYDKDF (reference sequence). This CDR3 has 18 amino acids. V shed 1 base and J shed 7 bases, with 23 bases lying between them.

This sequence joins TRBV6-1 and TRBJ2-3, with 8 bases matching TRBD2. The CDR3 length is 18 residues. The germline V gene encodes CDR1 MNHNS and CDR2 SASEGT. With 1 base clipped from V and 2 bases from J, the junction kept 11 bases outside the gene matches. In nucleotides, the CDR3 is TGTGCCAGCAGTGAAGGGTCTAGGCGGGGGGAGGACACAGATACGCAGTATTTT. Amino acid sequence: CASSEGSRRGEDTDTQYF.

The gene calls are TRBV15 and TRBJ2-3; D might be TRBD2 (6 bases). V was trimmed by 9 bases and J by 0 bases, leaving 13 bases between them. CDR3 size: 14 residues. CDR1 is LNHNV and CDR2 is YYDKDF in the germline V gene (reference sequence). The CDR3 sequence: CATGGGLSTDTQYF. CDR3 DNA: TGTGCCACTGGAGGTGGACTAAGCACAGATACGCAGTATTTT.

This CDR3 reads CASSLGSPGTGVDEQYF. CDR3 nucleotide sequence: TGTGCCAGCAGCTTAGGTTCCCCCGGGACAGGGGTCGACGAGCAGTACTTC. This chain joins TRBV7-6 and TRBJ2-7, with TRBD1 matching over 10 bases. Germline CDR1 is SGHVS and CDR2 is FNYEAQ. CDR3 length equals 17 residues. V gave up 1 base and J gave up 5 bases; unmatched junction bases: 11.

The chain couples TRBV9 to TRBJ2-7; perhaps TRBD1 as D (5 bases). This CDR3 comprises 15 residues. V lost 0 bases to trimming and J lost 2 bases, with 12 bases between them. Germline lookup yields CDR1 SGDLS and CDR2 YYNGEE. The CDR3 bases are TGTGCCAGCAGCGTAGCCCCCGGACACACCTACGAGCAGTACTTC. It specifies CASSVAPGHTYEQYF.

J is TRBJ2-5 and V is TRBV9; the D gene is possibly TRBD2 (5 bases). The CDR3 has 13 amino acids. Per the germline V gene, CDR1 is SGDLS and CDR2 is YYNGEE. V was shortened by 3 bases and J by 5 bases, with 11 bases between the two germline ends. The CDR3 sequence is CASSGLSYETQYF. CDR3 nucleotide sequence: TGTGCCAGCAGCGGACTATCGTATGAGACCCAGTACTTC.

This chain links TRBV1 with TRBJ1-5. TRBV1 is a known pseudogene. The CDR3 extends over 14 amino acids. CDR3 amino acids: CTSSIRYYPQPQHF. CDR3 coding DNA: TGCACCAGCAGTATCCGGTACTATCCTCAGCCCCAGCATTTT.

Only one count was recorded for this clone. This rearrangement joins TRBV30 to TRBJ1-3, with TRBD1 identical over 9 bases. CDR3 length equals 12 residues. The germline V gene encodes CDR1 GTSNPN and CDR2 SVGIG (reference sequence). V shed 7 bases and J 8 bases; nucleotides not matched to a gene: 6. The CDR3 DNA sequence: TGTGCCTTACCGGGACAGGGCTACACCATATATTTT. Translating gives CALPGQGYTIYF.

The rearrangement joins TRBV12-5 to TRBJ2-3; D may be TRBD2 (5 bases). The CDR3 runs 16 residues. Germline assignment: CDR1 LGHNT and CDR2 FRNRAP. Trimming shortened V by 0 bases and J by 0 bases, and 10 bases separated the two germline ends. CDR3 coding DNA: TGTGCTAGTGGTTTGGTTATCGGGGAGAGCACAGATACGCAGTATTTT. It encodes CASGLVIGESTDTQYF.

V and J are TRBV5-1 and TRBJ2-3, with 8 bases matching TRBD2. Germline CDR1 SGHRS, CDR2 YFSETQ. J was trimmed by 0 bases and V by 4 bases; bases with no gene match: 10. This CDR3 region has 17 residues. CDR3 sequence: CASSPGVAGLSTDTQYF. The CDR3 bases are TGCGCCAGCAGCCCGGGGGTAGCGGGGCTTAGCACAGATACGCAGTATTTT. Looking up the rest from reference TRBV5-1 and TRBJ2-3 gives the full variable domain: KAGVTQTPRYLIKTRGQQVTLSCSPISGHRSVSWYQQTPGQGLQFLFEYFSETQRNKGNFPGRFSGRQFSNSRSEMNVSTLELGDSALYLCASSPGVAGLSTDTQYFGPGTRLTVL.

This clone was counted once. The rearrangement links TRBV2 to TRBJ2-7; TRBD1 matches 7 bases. The CDR3 runs to 14 residues. Germline V CDR1 and CDR2: SNHLY, FYNNEI. V shed 6 bases and J 0 bases; nucleotides not matched to a gene: 5. The CDR3 sequence is CASRGQANSYEQYF. CDR3 sequence (DNA): TGTGCCAGCAGAGGACAGGCCAACTCCTACGAGCAGTACTTC.

The gene calls are TRBV11-2 and TRBJ2-2; D may be TRBD2 (6 bases). Germline lookup yields CDR1 SGHAT and CDR2 FQNNGV. The CDR3 totals 15 residues. Between the trimmed V and J ends, which lost 10 bases and 4 bases, there was a span of 19 bases. In DNA, the CDR3 is TGTGCCACTACCCCTCTGGGACTGGGCACCGGGGAGCTGTTTTTT. This encodes CATTPLGLGTGELFF.

This sequence joins TRBV10-3 and TRBJ1-2, with D uncertain. V was trimmed by 3 bases and J by 8 bases, leaving 16 bases between them. Germline CDR1 is ENHRY and CDR2 is SYGVKD. The CDR3 spans 14 residues. CDR3 in DNA: TGTGCCATCAGTGACCACAACCTAGCGGGAGGCTACACCTTC. Encoded protein: CAISDHNLAGGYTF.

The chain has TRBV9 and TRBJ2-7; D gene uncertain. Trimming took 0 bases from V and 4 from J, leaving 11 bases between them. Per germline, CDR1 SGDLS and CDR2 YYNGEE. CDR3 size: 14 residues. The CDR3 is CASSVGEVGYEQYF. The CDR3 nucleotides read TGTGCCAGCAGCGTAGGAGAGGTCGGATACGAGCAGTACTTC.

V gene TRBV27 combines with J gene TRBJ1-6; weak D call: TRBD1 (5 bases). The ends were cut back, 2 bases at V and 9 bases at J, with 5 bases in the middle. Germline V gene lookup returns CDR1 MNHEY and CDR2 SMNVEV (reference sequence). This CDR3 comprises 12 residues. CDR3: CASSLQGSPLHF. CDR3 in DNA: TGTGCCAGCAGTTTACAGGGTTCACCCCTCCACTTT.

CDR3 protein: CASSRTSGGRTDTQYF. The CDR3 region has the DNA TGTGCCAGCTCAAGGACTAGCGGGGGGAGGACAGATACGCAGTATTTT. This chain joins TRBV18 and TRBJ2-3; the match to TRBD2 covers 14 bases. The CDR3 is 16 amino acids. Germline CDR1 reads KGHSH; CDR2 reads LQKENI. With 5 bases clipped from V and 3 bases from J, the junction kept 4 bases outside the gene matches.

The rearrangement links TRBV27 to TRBJ2-4, with D perhaps TRBD1 (5 bases). The CDR3 consists of 15 residues. The V end lost 7 bases, the J end lost 6 bases, and 19 bases lay between the germline ends. Per the germline V gene, CDR1 is MNHEY and CDR2 is SMNVEV (reference sequence). CDR3 protein: CASTPSREWRNIQYF. CDR3 bases: TGTGCCAGCACCCCGTCCAGGGAATGGAGAAACATTCAGTACTTC.

V and J are TRBV4-1 and TRBJ1-1, with D unresolved. The CDR3 runs to 14 residues. Germline V gene lookup returns CDR1 MGHRA and CDR2 YSYEKL. The V and J ends lost 4 bases and 1 base respectively, with 10 bases between them. CDR3 residues: CASSREFRNTEAFF. The DNA for the CDR3 is TGCGCCAGCAGCCGAGAATTCAGGAACACTGAAGCTTTCTTT.

This chain connects TRBV5-8 to TRBJ2-5; perhaps TRBD1 as D (5 bases). CDR3 length equals 15 residues. CDR1 and CDR2 (germline): SGHTS, YDEGEE. The V end lost 0 bases, the J end lost 5 bases, and 14 bases lay between the germline ends. The CDR3 DNA sequence: TGTGCCAGCAGCTTGGGACCTGGGAAGGGGGAGACCCAGTACTTC. Its translation: CASSLGPGKGETQYF.

This chain joins TRBV6-1 and TRBJ1-6, with TRBD1 identical over 7 bases. This CDR3 is 15 amino acids long. Germline V gene lookup returns CDR1 MNHNS and CDR2 SASEGT. After removal of 7 bases from V and 9 bases from J, the junction contained 12 bases not matched to a gene. As DNA, the CDR3 is TGTGCCAGCACCTTGACCGGGACAGCCACTTCACCCCTCCACTTT. Protein product: CASTLTGTATSPLHF.

This chain connects TRBV30 to TRBJ2-2; TRBD2 aligns across 13 bases. CDR1 and CDR2 from the germline V gene are GTSNPN and SVGIG (reference sequence). J was trimmed by 1 base and V by 4 bases; bases with no gene match: 6. This CDR3 is built from 17 residues. CDR3 sequence reads: CAWNGLAGARNTGELFF. For the CDR3, the DNA is TGTGCCTGGAATGGACTAGCGGGGGCCCGGAACACCGGGGAGCTGTTTTTT.

The J gene is TRBJ2-3, the V gene TRBV6-4; 8 positions agree with TRBD2. The V gene end was trimmed by 5 bases and the J gene end by 4 bases; junction bases not matched to a gene: 14. CDR3 length: 17 residues. Germline V gene sequence: CDR1 MRHNA, CDR2 SNTAGT. The CDR3 DNA is TGTGCCAGCAGTCCCCGACCCCCTAGCGGGTGGGCAGATACGCAGTATTTT. It yields the protein CASSPRPPSGWADTQYF.

The V call is TRBV6-5, the J call TRBJ2-5, with TRBD2 matching 8 bases. The germline V gene has CDR1 MNHEY and CDR2 SVGAGI. The CDR3 covers 13 residues. V gave up 8 bases and J gave up 5 bases; unmatched junction bases: 7. CDR3 coding DNA: TGTGCCAGCCGCCGGGGGGGGCGGGAGACCCAGTACTTC. Protein product: CASRRGGRETQYF.

Comments on this clone: An end of the junction does not agree with germline; a read error may underlie this. The gene calls are TRBV30 and TRBJ2-5, with D hard to call. The CDR3 has 15 amino acids. Germline V gives CDR1 GTSNPN, CDR2 SVGIG (reference sequence). The CDR3 nucleotides read TGTGCCTGGAGTGTACTGGGCAGTCTCCAAGAGACCGAGTACTTC. Translated: CAWSVLGSLQETEYF.

The rearrangement uses TRBV10-1 and TRBJ2-7, with D perhaps matching TRBD1 (5 bases). Germline CDR1 is WNHNN and CDR2 is SYGVQD (reference sequence). The V and J ends lost 5 bases and 6 bases respectively, with 17 bases between them. This CDR3 contains 14 residues. CDR3 loop: CASSPVVGQGEQYF. The CDR3 DNA sequence: TGCGCCAGCAGTCCCGTCGTGGGGCAGGGCGAGCAGTACTTC.

The gene calls are TRBV7-6 and TRBJ2-2; 7 bases match TRBD2. V lost 5 bases, J lost 2 bases, and 8 bases stayed unmatched. Germline V gene sequence: CDR1 SGHVS, CDR2 FNYEAQ. There are 16 residues in the CDR3. CDR3 sequence reads: CASSPQAGRNTGELFF. In DNA, the CDR3 is TGTGCCAGCAGCCCTCAAGCGGGGCGAAACACCGGGGAGCTGTTTTTT. Based on the CDR3 plus reference TRBV7-6 and TRBJ2-2, the full variable domain is GAGVSQSPRYKVTKRGQDVALRCDPISGHVSLYWYRQALGQGPEFLTYFNYEAQQDKSGLPNDRFSAERPEGSISTLTIQRTEQRDSAMYRCASSPQAGRNTGELFFGEGSRLTVL.